This T cell receptor beta chain was identified during a study of T cell changes during pregnancy in multiple sclerosis. This clone is a singleton in its sample. The V and J ends lost 2 bases and 2 bases respectively, with 13 bases between them. This CDR3 is 15 amino acids long. Germline assignment: CDR1 SGHTA and CDR2 FQGNSA. Some clones are missing from TCRdb's copy, which holds only in-frame ones; the method was immunoSEQ multiplex PCR. The data contain roughly 31,000 clones, around nine tenths of them singletons. The sample in question was CD4+ T cells from peripheral blood mononuclear cells, obtained in the first trimester of pregnancy. The V and J genes are TRBV7-2 and TRBJ2-7, with a weak D call TRBD2 (8 bases). This clonotype was obtained from a female donor with multiple sclerosis, enrolled in a pregnancy study. CDR3 in amino acids: CASSLSGGQTYEQYF. CDR3 nucleotides: TGTGCCAGCAGCTTAAGCGGGGGACAGACCTACGAGCAGTACTTC.